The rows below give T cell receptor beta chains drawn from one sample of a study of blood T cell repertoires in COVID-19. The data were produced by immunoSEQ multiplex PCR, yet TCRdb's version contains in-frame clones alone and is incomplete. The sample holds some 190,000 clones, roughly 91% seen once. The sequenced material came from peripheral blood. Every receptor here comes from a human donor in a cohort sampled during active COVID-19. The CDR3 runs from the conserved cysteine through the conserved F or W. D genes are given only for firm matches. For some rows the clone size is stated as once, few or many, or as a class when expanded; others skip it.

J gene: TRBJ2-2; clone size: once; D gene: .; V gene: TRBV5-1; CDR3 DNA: TGCGCCAGCAGCTCGAATTCAGCGAACACCGGGGAGCTGTTTTTT; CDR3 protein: CASSSNSANTGELFF
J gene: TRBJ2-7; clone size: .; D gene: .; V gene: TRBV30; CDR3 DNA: TGTGCGACAACGTCCAGGCTATCCTACGAGCAGTACTTC; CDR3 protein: CATTSRLSYEQYF
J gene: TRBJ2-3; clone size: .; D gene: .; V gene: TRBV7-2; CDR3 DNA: TGTGCCACCGTGGCCGGGAGCGTCACAGATACGCAGTATTTT; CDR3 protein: CATVAGSVTDTQYF
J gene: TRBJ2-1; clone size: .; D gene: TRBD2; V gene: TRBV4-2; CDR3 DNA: TGTGCCAGCAGCCAAGACCCAGCGGGAGGGCCCAATGAGCAGTTCTTC; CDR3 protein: CASSQDPAGGPNEQFF
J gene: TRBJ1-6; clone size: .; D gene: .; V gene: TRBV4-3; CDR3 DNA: TGCGCCAGCAGCCCTGACACTTATAATTCACCCCTCCACTTT; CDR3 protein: CASSPDTYNSPLHF
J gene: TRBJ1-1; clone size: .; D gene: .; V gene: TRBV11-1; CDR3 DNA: TGTGCCAGCAGCTTAAAATCGCCGGGACATGCCACTAAAGCTTTCTTT; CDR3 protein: CASSLKSPGHATKAFF
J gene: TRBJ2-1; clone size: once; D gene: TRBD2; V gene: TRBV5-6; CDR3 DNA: TGTGCCAGCAGCTTAGGACTAGCGGGAACCCCAAGAGGCAATGAGCAGTTCTTC; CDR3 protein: CASSLGLAGTPRGNEQFF
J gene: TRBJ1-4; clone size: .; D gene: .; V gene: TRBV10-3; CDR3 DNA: TGTGCCATCAGTGTGTCAGGGGAAGTTGAAAAACTGTTTTTT; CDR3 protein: CAISVSGEVEKLFF
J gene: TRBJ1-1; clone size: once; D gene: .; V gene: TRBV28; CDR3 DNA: TGTGCCAGCAGCCGCCTCGGCGCGGGAGCTTTCTTT; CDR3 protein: CASSRLGAGAFF
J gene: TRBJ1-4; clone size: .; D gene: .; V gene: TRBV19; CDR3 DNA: TGTGCCAGTAGTTTCCAGGGAGGTAATGAAAAACTGTTTTTT; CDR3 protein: CASSFQGGNEKLFF
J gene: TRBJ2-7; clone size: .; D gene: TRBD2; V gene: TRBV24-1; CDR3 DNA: TGTGCCACCTGGGGACTAGCGGGAGAATCCTCCTACGAGCAGTACTTC; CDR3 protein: CATWGLAGESSYEQYF
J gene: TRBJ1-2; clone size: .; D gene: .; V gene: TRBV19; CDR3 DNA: TGTGCCAGTAGTGCCTCCCGAGGGACACCCAGAAGGTATGGCTACACCTTC; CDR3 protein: CASSASRGTPRRYGYTF
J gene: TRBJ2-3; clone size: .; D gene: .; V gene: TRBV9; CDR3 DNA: TGTGCCAGCAGCGTAGAAGTTCACGGAGATACGCAGTATTTT; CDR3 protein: CASSVEVHGDTQYF
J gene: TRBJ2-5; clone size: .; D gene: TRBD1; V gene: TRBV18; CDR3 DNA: TGTGCCAGCTCAACCCGGGACAGGGGAGAGACCCAGTACTTC; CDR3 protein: CASSTRDRGETQYF
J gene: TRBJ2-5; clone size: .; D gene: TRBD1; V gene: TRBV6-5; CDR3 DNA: TGTGCCAGCCAGCGGGACAGGGCCCAAGAGACCCAGTACTTC; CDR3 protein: CASQRDRAQETQYF
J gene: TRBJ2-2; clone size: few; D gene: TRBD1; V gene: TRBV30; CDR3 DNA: TGTGCCGGCCGACAGGGGAACACCGGGGAGCTGTTTTTT; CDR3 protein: CAGRQGNTGELFF
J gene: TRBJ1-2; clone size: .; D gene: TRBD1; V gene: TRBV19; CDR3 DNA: TGTGCCAGTAGTCCCGGGGACAGGACACGAAACTATGGCTACACCTTC; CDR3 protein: CASSPGDRTRNYGYTF
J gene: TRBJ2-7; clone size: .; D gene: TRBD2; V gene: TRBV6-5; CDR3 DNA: TGTGCCAGAATTCCCGCTAGCGGGCGATACGAGCAGTACTTC; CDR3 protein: CARIPASGRYEQYF
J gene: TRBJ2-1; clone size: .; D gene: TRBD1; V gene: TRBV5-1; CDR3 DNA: TGCGCCAGCAGCCCAGGGACAGGGATGAGCTCCTACAATGAGCAGTTCTTC; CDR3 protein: CASSPGTGMSSYNEQFF
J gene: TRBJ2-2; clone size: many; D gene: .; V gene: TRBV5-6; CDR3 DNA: TGTGCCAGCAGCTTGACAGCTGTCGGGGAGCTGTTTTTT; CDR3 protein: CASSLTAVGELFF
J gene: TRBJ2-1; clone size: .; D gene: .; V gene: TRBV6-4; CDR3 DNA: TGTGCCAGCAGCGCCCCCTTGAGGGTTTATAATGAGCAGTTCTTC; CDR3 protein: CASSAPLRVYNEQFF
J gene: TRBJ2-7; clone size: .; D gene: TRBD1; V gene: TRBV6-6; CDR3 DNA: TGTGCCAGCAGCCCACAGGGACAGGGGTCCCAGGAGCAGTACTTC; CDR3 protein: CASSPQGQGSQEQYF
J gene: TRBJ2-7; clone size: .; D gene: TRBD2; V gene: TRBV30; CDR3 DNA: TGTGCCTGGTCGAGGCTCGCGGGGGACGAGCAGTACTTC; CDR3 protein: CAWSRLAGDEQYF
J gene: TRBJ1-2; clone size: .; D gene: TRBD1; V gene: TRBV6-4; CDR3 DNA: TGTGCCAGCAGTTCTAGGACAGGGGCATCTACTGGCTACACCTTC; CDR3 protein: CASSSRTGASTGYTF
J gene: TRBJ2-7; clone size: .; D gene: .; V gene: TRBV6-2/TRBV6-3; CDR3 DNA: TGTGCCAGCAGTGGTTTAGGTGGCGGCGAGCAGTACTTC; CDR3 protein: CASSGLGGGEQYF
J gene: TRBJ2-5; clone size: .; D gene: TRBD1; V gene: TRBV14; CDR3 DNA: TGTGCCAGCAGCCGCATGACAGGGGGGAGAGAGACCCAGTACTTC; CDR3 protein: CASSRMTGGRETQYF
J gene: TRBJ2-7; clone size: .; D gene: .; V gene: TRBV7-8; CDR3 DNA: TGTGCCAGCAGCTTAAAAGGGGCCTACGAGCAGTACTTC; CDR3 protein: CASSLKGAYEQYF
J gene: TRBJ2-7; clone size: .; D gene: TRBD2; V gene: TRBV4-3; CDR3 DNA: TGCGCCAGCAGCCAAATGATGCTAGCGGGAAGATCCTACGAGCAGTACTTC; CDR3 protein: CASSQMMLAGRSYEQYF
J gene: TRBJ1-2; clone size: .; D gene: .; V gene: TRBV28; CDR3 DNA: TGTGCCAGCAGCCTATATAACTATGGCTACACCTTC; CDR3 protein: CASSLYNYGYTF